These 11 T cell receptor beta chains originate from one sample sequenced in a study of blood T cell repertoires in COVID-19. Data came from immunoSEQ multiplex PCR; TCRdb stores just in-frame clones and leaves some out. The sample gives some 99,000 clones, 65% to 85% of which show up once; about 10% is in the top ten. Material: peripheral blood. These receptors all come from a woman of 80 years or more with acute or convalescent COVID-19.

The chain is built from TRBV6-5 and TRBJ2-7; 7 nucleotides match TRBD1. J lost 6 bases, V lost 5 bases, and 10 bases had no gene match. The CDR3 is 14 amino acids. CDR1 and CDR2 (germline): MNHEY, SVGAGI. The CDR3, as DNA: TGTGCCAGCAGTCCCACCACAGGGGTCGGCGAGCAGTACTTC. It specifies CASSPTTGVGEQYF.

J is TRBJ1-2 and V is TRBV7-2; D unresolved. Germline assignment: CDR1 SGHTA and CDR2 FQGNSA. V was shortened by 5 bases and J by 2 bases, with 21 bases between the two germline ends. The CDR3 length is 17 residues. The CDR3 protein is CASSPDVLTGVNYGYTF. The DNA for the CDR3 is TGTGCCAGCAGCCCCGACGTTTTAACCGGGGTAAACTATGGCTACACCTTC.

The V call is TRBV28, the J call TRBJ2-7; D might be TRBD1 (6 bases). V lost 5 bases, J lost 2 bases, and 13 bases lay in between. In germline, CDR1 is MDHEN, CDR2 SYDVKM. This CDR3 has 14 residues. In DNA form, the CDR3 reads TGTGCCAGCAGTACCGAACAGGGAACCTACGAGCAGTACTTC. Translated: CASSTEQGTYEQYF.

In its sample, this clone was seen once. The chain is built from TRBV30 and TRBJ1-6; TRBD1 matches at 8 bases. Germline V gives CDR1 GTSNPN, CDR2 SVGIG (reference sequence). V shed 4 bases and J 10 bases; nucleotides not matched to a gene: 12. This CDR3 spans 15 amino acids. The CDR3 spells CAWTAGQGLGSPLHF. The CDR3 DNA is TGTGCCTGGACCGCCGGACAGGGTTTGGGATCACCCCTCCACTTT.

The chain has TRBV11-3 and TRBJ2-1; 9 positions match TRBD1. The CDR3 loop spans 15 amino acids. Trimming at V came to 0 bases and at J to 5 bases, leaving 2 bases not matched to a gene. Germline V lookup: CDR1 SGHNT, CDR2 YENEEA. The CDR3 reads CASSLETGGNNEQFF. CDR3 sequence (DNA): TGTGCCAGCAGCTTAGAGACAGGGGGAAACAATGAGCAGTTCTTC.

Only one count was recorded for this clone. This sequence joins TRBV30 and TRBJ1-1; tentative D call: TRBD1 (6 bases). The CDR3 sequence is 16 residues long. Germline values: CDR1 GTSNPN, CDR2 SVGIG (reference sequence). V shed 1 base and J shed 0 bases, with 15 bases lying between them. The CDR3 loop reads CAWSATGFGLNTEAFF. CDR3 nucleotide sequence: TGTGCCTGGAGTGCCACAGGGTTTGGCCTGAACACTGAAGCTTTCTTT. Looking up the rest from reference TRBV30 and TRBJ1-1 gives the full variable domain: SQTIHQWPATLVQPVGSPLSLECTVEGTSNPNLYWYRQAAGRGLQLLFYSVGIGQISSEVPQNLSASRPQDRQFILSSKKLLLSDSGFYLCAWSATGFGLNTEAFFGQGTRLTVV.

This sequence joins TRBV5-4 and TRBJ1-2; TRBD1 agrees at 7 bases. CDR3 length equals 12 residues. V was clipped by 4 bases and J by 5 bases; unmatched bases: 2. Germline-derived CDR1 and CDR2 are SGHNT and YYREEE (reference sequence). The CDR3 region has the DNA TGTGCCAGCAGCACGACAGGGTATGGCTACACCTTC. It translates to CASSTTGYGYTF.

The chain links TRBV18 to TRBJ1-1; 8 bases agree with TRBD1. CDR3 length: 13 residues. The V gene end was trimmed by 7 bases and the J gene end by 4 bases; junction bases not matched to a gene: 5. The V gene's germline CDR1 is KGHSH and CDR2 LQKENI. This CDR3 is CASFRTGSTEAFF. In DNA, the CDR3 is TGTGCCAGCTTCAGGACAGGGTCCACTGAAGCTTTCTTT.

This clone was detected once. This chain links TRBV20-1 with TRBJ1-4, with D possibly being TRBD1 (6 bases). The CDR3 length is 16 residues. Trimming left V 3 bases short and J 1 base short, with 15 bases between. The germline CDR1 and CDR2 sequences are DFQATT and SNEGSKA (reference sequence). The CDR3 DNA reads as TGCAGTGCTAGTACCACAACAGGGAAAACTAATGAAAAACTGTTTTTT. Translating gives CSASTTTGKTNEKLFF.

The V call is TRBV19, the J call TRBJ1-4; TRBD1 matches at 8 bases. Germline-derived CDR1 and CDR2 are LNHDA and SQIVND (reference sequence). This CDR3 is built from 15 residues. Losses at the gene ends were 6 bases for V and 7 bases for J; bases not matched to a gene: 10. The CDR3 bases are TGTGCCAGTAGAAACGGACAGGGTATCTCTGAAAAACTGTTTTTT. This translates into CASRNGQGISEKLFF.

The rearrangement uses TRBV28 and TRBJ2-1; TRBD2 matches 11 bases. The V and J ends lost 6 bases and 10 bases, in that order; junction bases with no gene match: 5. CDR3 length: 13 amino acids. Germline V gene lookup returns CDR1 MDHEN and CDR2 SYDVKM. CDR3 in DNA: TGTGCCAGCAGGCCCCTAGCGGGGGGCGAGCAGTTCTTC. Amino acid sequence: CASRPLAGGEQFF. Complete variable domain (other parts from reference TRBV28 and TRBJ2-1): DVKVTQSSRYLVKRTGEKVFLECVQDMDHENMFWYRQDPGLGLRLIYFSYDVKMKEKGDIPEGYSVSREKKERFSLILESASTNQTSMYLCASRPLAGGEQFFGPGTRLTVL.